Included here is one TCR beta chain sequence, with context. This sample is part of a study of blood T cell repertoires in COVID-19. In the original workflow: The assay estimated nucleated cells by amplifying reference gene primers. Sequencing was performed with immunoSEQ multiplex PCR; in TCRdb, only in-frame clones are kept and a portion is missing. From that table come the V and J calls and clone size; the DNA was used to work out D and trimming. The profile shows some 330,000 clones, approximately 90% of them singletons. The CDR3 length is 13 residues. V lost 6 bases to trimming and J lost 5 bases, with 13 bases between them. CDR1 is MGHDK, CDR2 SYGVNS, per germline.

This sequence was found in a woman aged 50 to 60 with active or convalescent COVID-19. Sequenced material: peripheral blood. The chain carries TRBV25-1 and TRBJ2-5; D is possibly TRBD1 (5 bases). In DNA, the CDR3 is TGTGCCAGCAGAAGACAGTCCTTGGAGACCCAGTACTTC. Translation: CASRRQSLETQYF.